A selection of T cell receptor beta chains follows, all from one sample in a study of HIV-infected patients and healthy controls. TCRdb ran MiXCR on the 5' RACE reads and lists one entry per CDR3 protein. In the table there are tens of thousands of distinct CDR3 sequences, roughly a sixth of which are singletons. Sequencing used CD4+ T cells from blood. The receptors shown here come from a human donor in good health. Each CDR3 is given with its conserved first and last residue. The D gene is left open where the match is weak. The listing skips clone size in some rows; elsewhere it reads once, few, many or a size class.

length: 13
V: TRBV7-2
size: many
D: -
J: TRBJ2-7
CDR3: CASSLDRAYEQYF
DNA: TGTGCCAGCAGCTTAGACAGGGCCTACGAGCAGTACTTC

length: 13
V: TRBV7-2
size: -
D: -
J: TRBJ2-3
CDR3: CASSLSREDTQYF
DNA: TGTGCCAGCAGCTTATCCAGGGAGGATACGCAGTATTTT

length: 13
V: TRBV29-1
size: many
D: TRBD1
J: TRBJ1-6
CDR3: CSVGTGHNSPLHF
DNA: TGCAGCGTCGGGACAGGTCATAATTCACCCCTCCACTTT

length: 15
V: TRBV9
size: -
D: TRBD1
J: TRBJ2-3
CDR3: CASSVRQGSRDTQYF
DNA: TGTGCCAGCAGCGTTAGACAGGGGTCGAGAGATACGCAGTATTTT

length: 14
V: TRBV29-1
size: few
D: -
J: TRBJ2-1
CDR3: CSFLGGWSYNEQFF
DNA: TGCAGCTTCTTGGGGGGATGGTCCTACAATGAGCAGTTCTTC

length: 12
V: TRBV20-1
size: -
D: -
J: TRBJ1-1
CDR3: CSASSANTEAFF
DNA: TGCAGTGCTAGTTCTGCGAACACTGAAGCTTTCTTT

length: 14
V: TRBV19
size: few
D: -
J: TRBJ2-7
CDR3: CASKNSYSSYEQYF
DNA: TGTGCCAGTAAGAACAGCTATTCTTCCTACGAGCAGTACTTC

length: 14
V: TRBV7-2
size: medium-sized
D: -
J: TRBJ1-2
CDR3: CASSSDGGGYGYTF
DNA: TGTGCCAGCAGCTCGGACGGTGGTGGCTATGGCTACACCTTC

length: 15
V: TRBV7-9
size: -
D: -
J: TRBJ2-1
CDR3: CASILTGTSYNEQFF
DNA: TGTGCCAGCATCCTAACAGGGACGTCCTACAATGAGCAGTTCTTC

length: 15
V: TRBV29-1
size: few
D: TRBD2
J: TRBJ2-3
CDR3: CSVSSSGGGTDTQYF
DNA: TGCAGCGTCTCAAGTAGCGGGGGCGGCACAGATACGCAGTATTTT

length: 13
V: TRBV3-1
size: -
D: -
J: TRBJ1-5
CDR3: CASSHGDNQPQHF
DNA: TGTGCCAGCAGCCATGGAGACAATCAGCCCCAGCATTTT

length: 13
V: TRBV7-2
size: -
D: TRBD1
J: TRBJ1-4
CDR3: CASSRDRQEKLFF
DNA: TGTGCCAGCAGCCGGGACAGGCAAGAAAAACTGTTTTTT

length: 15
V: TRBV19
size: -
D: -
J: TRBJ1-2
CDR3: CASRAWQAHNYGYTF
DNA: TGTGCCAGTAGAGCGTGGCAGGCCCATAACTATGGCTACACCTTC

length: 14
V: TRBV6-1
size: many
D: -
J: TRBJ1-3
CDR3: CASSEGSGGNTIYF
DNA: TGTGCCAGCAGTGAAGGGAGCGGCGGAAACACCATATATTTT

length: 14
V: TRBV2
size: few
D: -
J: TRBJ1-1
CDR3: CASSPYTTNTEAFF
DNA: TGTGCCAGCAGTCCCTACACCACAAACACTGAAGCTTTCTTT

length: 15
V: TRBV7-9
size: -
D: TRBD2
J: TRBJ2-1
CDR3: CASSLGTSGSGEQFF
DNA: TGTGCCAGCAGCTTAGGGACTAGCGGGAGCGGTGAGCAGTTCTTC

length: 14
V: TRBV6-2/TRBV6-3
size: -
D: -
J: TRBJ2-2
CDR3: CASSQGGRSRELFF
DNA: TGTGCCAGCAGCCAAGGCGGTAGATCCAGGGAGCTGTTTTTT

length: 14
V: TRBV30
size: -
D: -
J: TRBJ1-2
CDR3: CAWSGEVGNYGYTF
DNA: TGTGCCTGGAGTGGAGAGGTCGGAAACTATGGCTACACCTTC

length: 16
V: TRBV20-1
size: -
D: TRBD2
J: TRBJ2-7
CDR3: CSASGAGGPGGYEQYF
DNA: TGCAGTGCTAGCGGGGCGGGAGGACCGGGTGGGTACGAGCAGTACTTC

length: 13
V: TRBV12-3/TRBV12-4
size: -
D: -
J: TRBJ1-4
CDR3: CASSETRPEKLFF
DNA: TGTGCCAGCAGCGAAACGAGACCCGAAAAACTGTTTTTT

length: 20
V: TRBV5-5
size: few
D: -
J: TRBJ1-3
CDR3: CASSLVGLGGVKTAGNTIYF
DNA: TGTGCCAGCAGCTTGGTCGGTCTAGGGGGGGTGAAGACAGCTGGAAACACCATATATTTT

length: 13
V: TRBV5-4
size: -
D: -
J: TRBJ2-2
CDR3: CASSSGEAGKLFF
DNA: TGTGCCAGCAGCTCAGGGGAGGCCGGAAAGCTGTTTTTT

length: 14
V: TRBV7-6
size: few
D: -
J: TRBJ1-5
CDR3: CASSLKRGNQPQHF
DNA: TGTGCCAGCAGCTTAAAGAGGGGAAATCAGCCCCAGCATTTT

length: 13
V: TRBV6-2/TRBV6-3
size: -
D: TRBD1
J: TRBJ2-1
CDR3: CASSQGTEREQFF
DNA: TGTGCCAGCAGTCAGGGGACAGAGAGAGAGCAGTTCTTC

length: 15
V: TRBV2
size: -
D: -
J: TRBJ2-7
CDR3: CASSPTDFNLYEQYF
DNA: TGTGCCAGCAGCCCGACAGATTTTAACCTCTACGAGCAGTACTTC

length: 16
V: TRBV5-4
size: -
D: -
J: TRBJ2-7
CDR3: CASSLGSPTLSYEQYF
DNA: TGTGCCAGCAGCTTGGGGTCACCTACGCTGTCCTACGAGCAGTACTTC

length: 14
V: TRBV7-2
size: few
D: -
J: TRBJ2-7
CDR3: CASSPTTRSYEQYF
DNA: TGTGCCAGCAGCCCCACGACCCGATCCTACGAGCAGTACTTC

length: 16
V: TRBV24-1
size: -
D: -
J: TRBJ2-3
CDR3: CATSENRDNSADTQYF
DNA: TGTGCCACCAGTGAAAACCGGGACAACTCCGCAGATACGCAGTATTTT

length: 16
V: TRBV12-3/TRBV12-4
size: many
D: TRBD1
J: TRBJ1-5
CDR3: CASSPHRQGVHQPQHF
DNA: TGTGCCAGCAGCCCTCATAGACAGGGTGTTCATCAGCCCCAGCATTTT

length: 15
V: TRBV6-2/TRBV6-3
size: few
D: -
J: TRBJ2-2
CDR3: CASRRGGSNTGELFF
DNA: TGTGCCAGCAGAAGGGGCGGGTCGAACACCGGGGAGCTGTTTTTT

length: 15
V: TRBV18
size: few
D: -
J: TRBJ2-3
CDR3: CASSMTGRRTDTQYF
DNA: TGTGCCAGCTCTATGACAGGGAGGCGGACAGATACGCAGTATTTT

length: 14
V: TRBV6-5
size: many
D: TRBD2
J: TRBJ2-7
CDR3: CASRRLAGGYEQYF
DNA: TGTGCCAGCAGGAGACTAGCGGGAGGGTACGAGCAGTACTTC

length: 18
V: TRBV6-1
size: few
D: -
J: TRBJ1-6
CDR3: CASSESILPRSANSPLHF
DNA: TGTGCCAGCAGTGAATCAATACTACCCCGATCAGCTAATTCACCCCTCCACTTT

length: 11
V: TRBV7-9
size: many
D: -
J: TRBJ2-1
CDR3: CASSLHGEQFF
DNA: TGTGCCAGCAGCTTACACGGAGAGCAGTTCTTC

length: 16
V: TRBV20-1
size: -
D: -
J: TRBJ1-2
CDR3: CSARDAASTRNYGYTF
DNA: TGCAGTGCTAGAGACGCGGCATCTACCAGGAACTATGGCTACACCTTC

length: 17
V: TRBV28
size: many
D: TRBD1
J: TRBJ1-1
CDR3: CASTEGGGAGMNTEAFF
DNA: TGTGCCAGCACAGAGGGAGGGGGCGCAGGCATGAACACTGAAGCTTTCTTT

length: 15
V: TRBV19
size: few
D: -
J: TRBJ1-5
CDR3: CASSPSGLLRQPQHF
DNA: TGTGCCAGTAGTCCCTCAGGACTTTTAAGACAGCCCCAGCATTTT

length: 16
V: TRBV20-1
size: few
D: -
J: TRBJ1-5
CDR3: CSARDWGGSSNQPQHF
DNA: TGCAGTGCTAGAGATTGGGGCGGATCAAGCAATCAGCCCCAGCATTTT

length: 14
V: TRBV18
size: many
D: -
J: TRBJ2-7
CDR3: CASSPSFSSYEQYF
DNA: TGTGCCAGCTCACCATCTTTCAGCTCCTACGAGCAGTACTTC

length: 13
V: TRBV28
size: few
D: TRBD1
J: TRBJ1-2
CDR3: CASRTGTGSGYTF
DNA: TGTGCCAGCAGGACCGGGACAGGGAGTGGCTACACCTTC

length: 13
V: TRBV20-1
size: few
D: -
J: TRBJ1-1
CDR3: CSAPPVLNTEAFF
DNA: TGCAGTGCTCCGCCGGTCCTGAACACTGAAGCTTTCTTT

length: 14
V: TRBV7-2
size: few
D: -
J: TRBJ2-3
CDR3: CASSLVRRADTQYF
DNA: TGTGCCAGCAGCTTAGTTCGCAGGGCGGATACGCAGTATTTT

length: 16
V: TRBV11-2
size: few
D: TRBD1
J: TRBJ2-1
CDR3: CASSLTGGSPYNEQFF
DNA: TGTGCCAGCAGCCTGACAGGGGGTTCTCCCTACAATGAGCAGTTCTTC

length: 14
V: TRBV27
size: few
D: TRBD1
J: TRBJ2-3
CDR3: CASALERGRDTQYF
DNA: TGTGCCTCCGCCCTCGAAAGGGGGCGGGATACGCAGTATTTT

length: 12
V: TRBV18
size: few
D: -
J: TRBJ2-5
CDR3: CASSPTLETQYF
DNA: TGTGCCAGCTCACCGACCCTAGAGACCCAGTACTTC

length: 15
V: TRBV18
size: few
D: -
J: TRBJ2-1
CDR3: CASSPGASSYNEQFF
DNA: TGTGCCAGCTCACCCGGGGCGAGCTCCTACAATGAGCAGTTCTTC

length: 14
V: TRBV12-3/TRBV12-4
size: -
D: -
J: TRBJ1-1
CDR3: CASSPQAGYTEAFF
DNA: TGTGCCAGCAGCCCTCAGGCTGGATACACTGAAGCTTTCTTT

length: 14
V: TRBV25-1
size: -
D: -
J: TRBJ2-3
CDR3: CASSGLGRRDTQYF
DNA: TGTGCCAGCAGTGGACTTGGACGGAGAGATACGCAGTATTTT

length: 12
V: TRBV20-1
size: many
D: -
J: TRBJ1-3
CDR3: CSAPGAGNTIYF
DNA: TGCAGTGCCCCAGGAGCCGGAAACACCATATATTTT

length: 13
V: TRBV5-1
size: -
D: TRBD2
J: TRBJ2-7
CDR3: CASRTGGTHEQYF
DNA: TGCGCCAGCAGGACGGGAGGGACCCACGAGCAGTACTTC

length: 14
V: TRBV7-2
size: -
D: TRBD2
J: TRBJ2-7
CDR3: CASSQGLAGNEQYF
DNA: TGTGCCAGCAGCCAGGGGTTAGCGGGGAACGAGCAGTACTTC

length: 16
V: TRBV10-3
size: few
D: TRBD2
J: TRBJ2-1
CDR3: CAITADLAGGGNEQFF
DNA: TGTGCCATCACCGCCGACTTGGCGGGGGGGGGAAATGAGCAGTTCTTC